This T cell receptor beta chain was observed in a study of beta chain features in type 1 diabetes. Points from the study as a whole: Moderate but significant shortening of TCRB CDR3s was recorded in all four CD4+ subsets from Type 1 diabetes patients. Across patients, naive, central memory and Treg TCRB repertoires exhibited apparently greater similarity than was observed across healthy donors. When VDJ junctions were examined, type 1 diabetes patients showed fewer insertions and more deletions.

Concerning this clone: Its antigen is as yet unknown.

The V gene lost 5 bases and the J gene lost 2 bases, with 11 bases spanning the gap. CDR3 length equals 14 residues. The germline V gene has CDR1 SGHVS and CDR2 FQNEAQ. Via the markers CD45RO/CCR7/CD25/CD127/CD95/CD27, stem cell-like memory, regulatory, central memory and naive CD4+ cells were sorted. Of the isolated RNA, all was reverse transcribed, and so the sequenced material was expressed TCRB transcripts. Data came from immunoSEQ multiplex PCR; TCRdb stores just in-frame clones and leaves some out. Of 200,000 to 250,000 clones detected, approximately 14% appear once; the ten largest clones hold around 0.019%.

This TCR was recovered from a young man with type 1 diabetes. The chain uses TRBV7-8 and TRBJ2-3; a possible D gene is TRBD1 (5 bases). The material sequenced was naive CD4+ T cells from blood. DNA of the CDR3: TGTGCCAGCAGCCTCCGACAGTCCACAGATACGCAGTATTTT. Its protein product is CASSLRQSTDTQYF.